This TCR beta chain derives from a study of blood T cell repertoires in COVID-19. Study overall: From the United States, Italy and Spain came samples of acute and convalescent COVID-19. Sources were T cells, B-cell-depleted T cells, or PBMCs; the material itself was cDNA or gDNA.

The authors' processing: Amplified reference gene primers provided the basis for estimating nucleated cell counts. Generated by immunoSEQ multiplex PCR, the TCRdb table keeps only in-frame clones and is missing some. V and J calls and clone size follow that table, whereas D and trimming were derived from the DNA. The table has around 170,000 clones, roughly nine tenths seen once. Per the germline V gene, CDR1 is SGHTA and CDR2 is FQGNSA. The CDR3 has 15 amino acids. V was cut by 6 bases and J by 2 bases, with 13 bases left in between. The source of this sequence is a woman aged 45 to 65 who had recovered from COVID-19. The sequencing sample was made of PBMCs or T cells enriched from blood (not recorded which). The chain couples TRBV7-2 to TRBJ2-2, with D perhaps matching TRBD1 (6 bases). CDR3 DNA sequence: TGTGCCAGCAGTCTAGACAGGATAAACACCGGGGAGCTGTTTTTT. It is translated as CASSLDRINTGELFF.